The 27 T cell receptor beta chains reported below all come from one sample, sequenced in a study of blood T cell repertoires in COVID-19. Data came from immunoSEQ multiplex PCR; TCRdb stores just in-frame clones and leaves some out. Of hundreds of thousands of clones listed, 75% to 90% were seen once; the top ten hold about a tenth. Sequencing was performed on peripheral blood. These receptors were taken from a woman in her sixties or seventies with COVID-19, enrolled during active disease.

The chain couples TRBV2 to TRBJ2-3; D is uncertain. CDR3 length: 14 amino acids. Trimming pared 6 bases from V and 0 bases from J, leaving 10 bases between. CDR1 and CDR2 from the germline V gene are SNHLY and FYNNEI. CDR3 in amino acids: CASRSPRSTDTQYF. The CDR3 bases are TGTGCCAGCAGGTCCCCCAGAAGCACAGATACGCAGTATTTT. The full variable domain, its missing parts supplied by reference TRBV2 and TRBJ2-3, is EPEVTQTPSHQVTQMGQEVILRCVPISNHLYFYWYRQILGQKVEFLVSFYNNEISEKSEIFDDQFSVERPDGSNFTLKIRSTKLEDSAMYFCASRSPRSTDTQYFGPGTRLTVL.

J is TRBJ1-2 and V is TRBV29-1, with 10 bases matching TRBD1. Germline values: CDR1 SQVTM, CDR2 ANQGSEA. V lost 3 bases and J lost 4; bases outside the gene matches: 11. The CDR3 is 16 residues long. The CDR3 protein is CSVEGLTGGIGYGYTF. The CDR3 nucleotides are TGCAGCGTTGAGGGACTGACAGGGGGCATCGGCTATGGCTACACCTTC. Using reference TRBV29-1 and TRBJ1-2 for the parts outside the CDR3, the full variable domain is SAVISQKPSRDICQRGTSLTIQCQVDSQVTMMFWYRQQPGQSLTLIATANQGSEATYESGFVIDKFPISRPNLTFSTLTVSNMSPEDSSIYLCSVEGLTGGIGYGYTFGSGTRLTVV.

This chain uses TRBV2 with TRBJ1-5, with D possibly TRBD1 on 5 matching bases. CDR1 SNHLY and CDR2 FYNNEI come from the germline V gene. The ends were cut back, 6 bases at V and 7 bases at J, with 13 bases in the middle. This CDR3 is 13 amino acids long. The CDR3 here is CASRVGLEQPQHF. The CDR3 DNA sequence: TGTGCCAGCAGGGTGGGGCTTGAACAGCCCCAGCATTTT. The variable domain in full, completed from reference TRBV2 and TRBJ1-5, reads EPEVTQTPSHQVTQMGQEVILRCVPISNHLYFYWYRQILGQKVEFLVSFYNNEISEKSEIFDDQFSVERPDGSNFTLKIRSTKLEDSAMYFCASRVGLEQPQHFGDGTRLSIL.

This chain links TRBV6-1 with TRBJ2-7; tentative D call: TRBD1 (6 bases). Trimming took off 2 bases at V and 4 bases at J, with 15 bases between the two ends. The CDR3 has 15 residues. CDR1 MNHNS and CDR2 SASEGT come from the germline V gene. The CDR3 loop is CASSESWGRLYEQYF. CDR3 DNA sequence: TGTGCCAGCAGTGAAAGCTGGGGGCGTCTGTACGAGCAGTACTTC.

The rearrangement links TRBV4-1 to TRBJ2-7, with 7 bases lining up with TRBD1. Trimming cost V 1 base and J 0 bases; bases outside gene matches: 12. The CDR3 is made up of 18 amino acids. Germline V gene lookup returns CDR1 MGHRA and CDR2 YSYEKL. CDR3 loop: CASSQVDRALTSSYEQYF. The DNA of the CDR3 is TGCGCCAGCAGCCAAGTCGACAGGGCATTAACGAGCTCCTACGAGCAGTACTTC.

The chain recombines TRBV6-1 with TRBJ1-4, with D unresolved. The germline V gene has CDR1 MNHNS and CDR2 SASEGT. V lost 4 bases to trimming and J lost 2 bases, with 14 bases between them. CDR3 size: 16 residues. CDR3 amino acids: CASSGGPLETNEKLFF. The CDR3 nucleotides read TGTGCCAGCAGTGGCGGTCCCTTAGAGACTAATGAAAAACTGTTTTTT.

The chain recombines TRBV28 with TRBJ1-5, with 7 nucleotides matching TRBD1. The germline gives CDR1 MDHEN, CDR2 SYDVKM. V lost 2 bases, J lost 5 bases, and 3 bases stayed unmatched. This CDR3 spans 14 amino acids. DNA of the CDR3: TGTGCCAGCAGTTTAACAGGGGATTATCAGCCCCAGCATTTT. It codes for CASSLTGDYQPQHF.

V usage is TRBV4-2 and J usage is TRBJ2-7, with TRBD2 identical over 12 bases. V gave up 5 bases and J gave up 2 bases; unmatched junction bases: 7. Germline lookup yields CDR1 LGHNA and CDR2 YNFKEQ. The CDR3 is 16 amino acids. CDR3 DNA sequence: TGTGCCAGCAGCAACCCACTAGCGGGAGGTCCCTACGAGCAGTACTTC. It specifies CASSNPLAGGPYEQYF.

The V gene is TRBV30, the J gene TRBJ1-1; no clear D gene. CDR3 length: 14 amino acids. Deletions cut 3 bases from V and 0 bases from J, with 11 bases between. The germline CDR1 and CDR2 sequences are GTSNPN and SVGIG (reference sequence). CDR3 sequence (DNA): TGTGCCTGGAGCGGAGGTAGGGTGAACACTGAAGCTTTCTTT. As protein: CAWSGGRVNTEAFF.

This clone has just a few counts. The V and J genes are TRBV28 and TRBJ1-5; 7 nucleotides align to TRBD1. Looked up from germline, CDR1 is MDHEN and CDR2 is SYDVKM. V lost 6 bases and J lost 3; bases outside the gene matches: 14. The CDR3 is 17 residues long. In DNA, the CDR3 is TGTGCCAGCAGCCGTACAGGTATGGACAGGTACAATCAGCCCCAGCATTTT. It translates to CASSRTGMDRYNQPQHF.

The V call is TRBV19, the J call TRBJ2-3, with TRBD1 identical over 9 bases. The CDR3 is 15 amino acids. Germline V lookup: CDR1 LNHDA, CDR2 SQIVND (reference sequence). The ends lost 3 bases at V and 5 bases at J; junction bases unmatched: 6. This chain's CDR3 is CASSIGTGRGDTQYF. CDR3 DNA sequence: TGTGCCAGTAGTATCGGGACAGGGCGTGGAGATACGCAGTATTTT.

The rearrangement uses TRBV5-1 and TRBJ2-7, with 11 nucleotides matching TRBD2. The V segment lost 4 bases and the J segment 2 bases; nucleotides outside the gene matches: 2. Looked up from germline, CDR1 is SGHRS and CDR2 is YFSETQ. The CDR3 runs 14 residues. CDR3: CASSKGLAAYEQYF. CDR3 nucleotides: TGCGCCAGCAGCAAGGGACTAGCGGCCTACGAGCAGTACTTC.

The chain recombines TRBV28 with TRBJ1-3, with 7 positions matching TRBD1. Germline CDR1 and CDR2: MDHEN and SYDVKM. The CDR3 length is 15 residues. V gave up 6 bases and J gave up 0 bases; unmatched junction bases: 5. The CDR3 DNA follows: TGTGCCAGCAGCGGGGACAGTAGCTCTGGAAACACCATATATTTT. Protein sequence: CASSGDSSSGNTIYF.

This rearrangement joins TRBV12-5 to TRBJ2-7; maybe TRBD1 (6 bases). The germline V gene encodes CDR1 LGHNT and CDR2 FRNRAP. The V and J ends lost 1 base and 6 bases respectively, with 16 bases between them. This CDR3 has 15 residues. Here the CDR3 DNA reads TGTGCTAGTGGTTTGGATCTGACAGGACCAGTCGAGCAGTACTTC. Protein: CASGLDLTGPVEQYF.

This chain joins TRBV19 and TRBJ2-1; 8 nucleotides line up with TRBD1. Germline values: CDR1 LNHDA, CDR2 SQIVND (reference sequence). This CDR3 has 14 residues. Unmatched junction bases numbered 9, after V lost 6 bases and J lost 8 bases. This chain's CDR3 is CASSPGGAFYEQFF. In DNA, the CDR3 is TGTGCCAGTAGCCCAGGGGGCGCTTTCTATGAGCAGTTCTTC.

The rearrangement uses TRBV4-1 and TRBJ2-5; maybe TRBD1 (5 bases). V was trimmed by 0 bases and J by 5 bases, leaving 16 bases between them. The CDR3 length is 16 residues. Germline assignment: CDR1 MGHRA and CDR2 YSYEKL. DNA for the CDR3: TGCGCCAGCAGCCAAGACAGGGTAGGCCGAAAGGAGACCCAGTACTTC. It codes for CASSQDRVGRKETQYF.

In DNA, the CDR3 is TGTGCCAGCAATATAGCCGGCCGCACAGATACGCAGTATTTT. This encodes CASNIAGRTDTQYF. The gene calls are TRBV28 and TRBJ2-3; D ambiguous. The germline V and J ends were trimmed by 7 bases and 1 base, with 12 bases remaining between them. The CDR3 has 14 residues. Germline V CDR1 and CDR2: MDHEN, SYDVKM.

CDR3 in amino acids: CASRLSSYNSPLHF. CDR3 bases: TGTGCCAGCAGACTGTCAAGCTATAATTCACCCCTCCACTTT. The chain has TRBV27 and TRBJ1-6; no clear D gene. Trimming took off 6 bases at V and 3 bases at J, with 9 bases between the two ends. Germline loops: CDR1 MNHEY, CDR2 SMNVEV (reference sequence). The CDR3 is 14 amino acids.

This clone was found once. The genes are TRBV30 and TRBJ1-5; TRBD1 matches at 8 bases. Trimming removed 4 bases from V and 3 bases from J; junction bases left unmatched: 8. Germline assignment: CDR1 GTSNPN and CDR2 SVGIG (reference sequence). The CDR3 is 15 amino acids. CDR3 bases: TGTGCCTGGAACCGCAGGGGGCCATACAATCAGCCCCAGCATTTT. It encodes CAWNRRGPYNQPQHF.

This chain links TRBV2 with TRBJ2-1, with TRBD1 as a possible D gene (7 bases). The CDR3 is made up of 15 amino acids. Trimming took 10 bases from V and 3 from J, leaving 19 bases between them. Germline CDR1 and CDR2: SNHLY and FYNNEI. The CDR3 is CAIKEAGQHYNEQFF. The CDR3 DNA reads TGTGCCATAAAAGAGGCGGGACAGCACTACAATGAGCAGTTCTTC.

The CDR3 sequence: CAISEGARYEQYF. In DNA, the CDR3 is TGTGCCATCAGTGAGGGGGCGCGTTACGAGCAGTACTTC. This chain links TRBV10-3 with TRBJ2-7, with a possible D match to TRBD1 (5 bases). From germline, CDR1 is ENHRY and CDR2 SYGVKD. Trimming cost V 2 bases and J 4 bases, with 9 bases left between them. The CDR3 extends over 13 amino acids.

This clone was recorded once. V gene TRBV4-2 combines with J gene TRBJ1-2; D is perhaps TRBD1 (5 bases). Germline values: CDR1 LGHNA, CDR2 YNFKEQ. Trimming removed 0 bases from V and 4 bases from J, with 12 bases in between. This CDR3 is 15 amino acids long. CDR3 sequence: CASSQDRQGSYGYTF. CDR3 nucleotides: TGTGCCAGCAGCCAAGATCGTCAGGGTAGCTATGGCTACACCTTC.

The J gene is TRBJ2-7, the V gene TRBV12-5; TRBD2 matches at 10 bases. V trimming: 0 bases; J trimming: 2 bases; junction bases outside the gene matches: 7. Germline-derived CDR1 and CDR2 are LGHNT and FRNRAP. This CDR3 contains 17 residues. In DNA, the CDR3 is TGTGCTAGTGGTTTGGTACGAACTAGCGGGGACCCCTACGAGCAGTACTTC. Amino acids: CASGLVRTSGDPYEQYF.

The table lists this clone with a count of one. The V call is TRBV27, the J call TRBJ2-7, with 9 bases that match TRBD2. Looked up from germline, CDR1 is MNHEY and CDR2 is SMNVEV (reference sequence). The CDR3 sequence is 14 residues long. V gave up 3 bases and J gave up 2 bases; unmatched junction bases: 2. In nucleotides, the CDR3 is TGTGCCAGCAGTTTGGCTAGCGGGGCCTACGAGCAGTACTTC. This gives the protein CASSLASGAYEQYF.

The chain links TRBV6-5 to TRBJ2-7; 10 nucleotides align to TRBD1. The CDR3 is made up of 15 amino acids. Germline V gene data show CDR1 as MNHEY and CDR2 as SVGAGI. The J segment lost 0 bases and the V segment lost 6 bases, leaving 5 bases of the junction unmatched. The CDR3 bases are TGTGCCAGCAGAAGGACAGGGGGAAGCTCCTACGAGCAGTACTTC. It translates to CASRRTGGSSYEQYF.

V gene TRBV30 combines with J gene TRBJ1-1; no clear D. Trimming left V 3 bases short and J 6 bases short, with 8 bases between. Germline V gene data show CDR1 as GTSNPN and CDR2 as SVGIG (reference sequence). This CDR3 is 11 amino acids long. The CDR3 protein is CAWSSVSEAFF. The CDR3 DNA sequence: TGTGCCTGGAGCTCGGTTTCTGAAGCTTTCTTT.

The chain carries TRBV6-6 and TRBJ1-5; 9 nucleotides align to TRBD1. Losses at the gene ends were 8 bases for V and 7 bases for J; bases not matched to a gene: 6. CDR1 MNHNY and CDR2 SVGAGI come from the germline V gene (reference sequence). The CDR3 loop spans 13 amino acids. The CDR3 reads CASVTGGVQPQHF. The CDR3 DNA is TGTGCCAGCGTAACAGGGGGCGTGCAGCCCCAGCATTTT.